This TCR beta chain was captured in a study of cytomegalovirus exposure and HLA in healthy donors. Germline V gene data show CDR1 as LNHDA and CDR2 as SQIVND (reference sequence). Unmatched junction bases numbered 12, after V lost 10 bases and J lost 5 bases. This CDR3 has 15 amino acids. Use of 60 Vbeta and 13 Jbeta primers characterized the PCR. TCRdb's copy holds only in-frame clones and misses some; the assay was immunoSEQ multiplex PCR. The table includes some 140,000 clones, 80% detected once. The chain recombines TRBV19 with TRBJ1-5; 9 nucleotides match TRBD1. The origin of this receptor is a man aged 30 to 45 in good health and CMV-seronegative. The sample taken for sequencing was PBMCs. CDR3 in amino acids: CATQTGGSLHQPQHF. CDR3 DNA sequence: TGTGCCACCCAGACAGGGGGAAGCCTTCATCAGCCCCAGCATTTT.